This is a list of T cell receptor beta chains from one sample in a study of blood T cells in healthy people across ages. Via MiXCR, TCRdb re-called the 5' RACE reads, giving one row per CDR3 protein. The sample has roughly 1.4 million distinct CDR3 sequences, roughly 59% seen once; the top ten hold more than 6%. The material sequenced was blood. The source of these receptors is a young man in good health. The CDR3 runs from the conserved cysteine through the conserved F or W. D genes are given only for firm matches. Size is stated for part of the rows, as once, few or many counts, or as a class when the clone is expanded.

>once|TRBJ1-6|TRBV20-1|TRBD1
CSATKLQGNNSPLHF
TGCAGTGCCACGAAACTACAGGGGAATAATTCACCCCTCCACTTT
>-|TRBJ2-5|TRBV14|TRBD2
CASSQTGRPSPEQYF
TGTGCCAGCAGCCAAACCGGGAGGCCTTCCCCGGAGCAGTACTTC
>few|TRBJ1-1|TRBV6-6|-
CASSYGGATEAFF
TGTGCCAGCAGTTACGGGGGTGCCACTGAAGCTTTCTTT
>-|TRBJ1-2|TRBV27|-
CASRPQGPYGYTF
TGTGCCAGCAGGCCCCAGGGCCCCTATGGCTACACCTTC
>few|TRBJ2-7|TRBV6-5|TRBD2
CASSYSLAGSSYEQYF
TGTGCCAGCAGTTACTCCTTAGCGGGAAGCTCCTACGAGCAGTACTTC
>few|TRBJ2-1|TRBV20-1|-
CSARDMLVDEQFF
TGCAGTGCTAGAGATATGCTTGTTGATGAGCAGTTCTTC
>-|TRBJ1-4|TRBV4-3|-
CASSQDRTVLNEKLFF
TGCGCCAGCAGCCAAGATCGGACAGTGTTAAATGAAAAACTGTTTTTT
>-|TRBJ2-1|TRBV4-3|-
CASSQSGAKIDEQFF
TGCGCCAGCAGCCAATCTGGGGCCAAGATCGATGAGCAGTTCTTC
>-|TRBJ1-2|TRBV25-1|-
CASSESGEGAYGYTF
TGTGCCAGCAGTGAATCCGGGGAAGGAGCCTATGGCTACACCTTC
>-|TRBJ2-5|TRBV9|-
CASSVDSHQETQYF
TGTGCCAGCAGCGTGGACAGCCACCAAGAGACCCAGTACTTC
>-|TRBJ2-6|TRBV6-6|TRBD1
CASSSYGTAGANVLTF
TGTGCCAGCAGCAGCTACGGGACAGCTGGGGCCAACGTCCTGACTTTC
>-|TRBJ1-3|TRBV9|-
CASSAGASSGNTIYF
TGTGCCAGCAGCGCTGGGGCCTCCTCTGGAAACACCATATATTTT
>-|TRBJ2-7|TRBV5-5|-
CASSLELPHEQYF
TGTGCCAGCAGCTTGGAATTGCCCCACGAGCAGTACTTC
>-|TRBJ2-1|TRBV9|TRBD2
CASSGQKASGSYYNEQFF
TGTGCCAGCAGCGGCCAAAAAGCTAGCGGGTCATACTACAATGAGCAGTTCTTC
>-|TRBJ2-3|TRBV2|-
CASSDPAGSTDTQYF
TGTGCCAGCAGTGATCCAGCGGGTAGCACAGATACGCAGTATTTT
>-|TRBJ2-7|TRBV12-3/TRBV12-4|TRBD2
CASSSPSGGYEQYF
TGTGCCAGCAGTTCCCCTAGCGGAGGCTACGAGCAGTACTTC
>many|TRBJ1-2|TRBV10-2|TRBD1
CASSAGQGVGGYTF
TGCGCCAGCAGTGCGGGACAGGGGGTGGGCGGCTACACCTTC
>-|TRBJ2-7|TRBV29-1|TRBD2
CSVARSGSHEQYF
TGCAGCGTCGCTCGTAGCGGGAGCCACGAGCAGTACTTC
>few|TRBJ2-5|TRBV20-1|TRBD2
CSASTLAGGFTETQYF
TGCAGTGCGTCGACTTTAGCGGGGGGTTTCACAGAGACCCAGTACTTC
>once|TRBJ2-3|TRBV6-2/TRBV6-3|TRBD2
CASSSWTSGGAGTQYF
TGTGCCAGCAGTTCCTGGACTAGCGGGGGGGCCGGTACGCAGTATTTT
>-|TRBJ2-5|TRBV30|-
CACLEGIEETQYF
TGTGCCTGCCTGGAGGGCATCGAAGAGACCCAGTACTTC
>few|TRBJ1-2|TRBV10-3|-
CAISMGQPKEGYTF
TGTGCCATCAGCATGGGACAACCCAAGGAGGGCTACACCTTC
>-|TRBJ2-5|TRBV5-6|TRBD1
CASSFLLQGASQETQYF
TGTGCCAGCAGCTTCCTCTTGCAGGGGGCATCACAAGAGACCCAGTACTTC
>-|TRBJ2-1|TRBV5-1|-
CASSLDTGGNEQFF
TGCGCCAGCAGCTTGGACACTGGAGGCAATGAGCAGTTCTTC
>-|TRBJ2-7|TRBV20-1|-
CGARAEGTTSYEQYF
TGCGGTGCTAGAGCGGAAGGTACTACCTCCTACGAGCAGTACTTC
>-|TRBJ1-6|TRBV4-1|-
CASSLFGGGNSPLHF
TGCGCCAGCAGCCTCTTTGGGGGGGGTAATTCACCCCTCCACTTT
>-|TRBJ1-1|TRBV5-4|TRBD1
CASSFKGGQGLEAFF
TGTGCCAGCAGCTTTAAGGGGGGACAGGGGTTGGAAGCTTTCTTT
>-|TRBJ1-1|TRBV6-5|-
CASAGPYTVNTEAFF
TGTGCCAGCGCGGGCCCTTACACTGTGAACACTGAAGCTTTCTTT
>-|TRBJ2-7|TRBV20-1|TRBD2
CSACEGGSPSYEQYF
TGCAGTGCTTGCGAAGGCGGGAGCCCCTCCTACGAGCAGTACTTC
>few|TRBJ2-5|TRBV4-3|-
CASSPQGLIQETQYF
TGCGCCAGCAGCCCTCAGGGGCTGATCCAAGAGACCCAGTACTTC
>-|TRBJ2-7|TRBV3-1|TRBD2
CASSPVTSGNYEQYF
TGTGCCAGCAGCCCGGTAACTAGCGGGAACTACGAGCAGTACTTC
>-|TRBJ2-3|TRBV20-1|-
CSSSLITSTDTQYF
TGCAGTTCGTCACTTATAACTAGCACAGATACGCAGTATTTT
>-|TRBJ2-7|TRBV6-2/TRBV6-3|TRBD2
CAGGAGGPYEQYF
TGTGCCGGCGGCGCGGGGGGGCCCTACGAGCAGTACTTC
>few|TRBJ2-7|TRBV28|TRBD1
CASSNDRGSTYEQYF
TGTGCCAGCAGCAATGACAGGGGGTCTACCTACGAGCAGTACTTC